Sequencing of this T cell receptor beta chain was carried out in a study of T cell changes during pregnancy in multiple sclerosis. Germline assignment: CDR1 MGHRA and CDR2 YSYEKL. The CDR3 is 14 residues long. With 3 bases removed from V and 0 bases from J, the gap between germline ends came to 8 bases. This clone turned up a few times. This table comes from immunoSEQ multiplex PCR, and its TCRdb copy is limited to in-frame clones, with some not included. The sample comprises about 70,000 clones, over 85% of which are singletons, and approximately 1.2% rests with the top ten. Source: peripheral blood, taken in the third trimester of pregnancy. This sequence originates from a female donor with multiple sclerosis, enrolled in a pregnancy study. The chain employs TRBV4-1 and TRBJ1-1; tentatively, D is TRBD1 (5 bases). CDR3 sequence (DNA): TGCGCCAGCAGCCAGGGGCCCTTGAACACTGAAGCTTTCTTT. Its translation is CASSQGPLNTEAFF.